This is a list of T cell receptor beta chains from one sample in a study of cytomegalovirus exposure and HLA in healthy donors. TCRdb keeps only in-frame clones here, not all; method: immunoSEQ multiplex PCR. The repertoire includes 250,000 to 400,000 clones, approximately 86% of them detected once, and more than 0.95% sits in the top ten. The source material was PBMCs. The receptor set was obtained from a man aged 25 to 40 in good health and CMV-seronegative. Each CDR3 is given without its conserved first and last residue. Each record gives: V gene, J gene, CDR3 protein.

>TRBV2|TRBJ2-3
ASTRTDLFSTDTQY
>TRBV15|TRBJ1-2
ATSSTGPGGYT
>TRBV21-1|TRBJ1-1
ASSKDAWGGMNTEAF
>TRBV7-9|TRBJ1-1
ASSLAQGFTEAF
>TRBV4-3|TRBJ2-2
ASSQESKRSGVNTGELF
>TRBV27|TRBJ2-2
ASSLIVRAGGSGELF
>TRBV19|TRBJ1-4
ASRSRTGVHEKLF
>TRBV9|TRBJ2-3
ASSVTTSTDTQY
>TRBV6-5|TRBJ2-1
ASSYTYRGEQF
>TRBV2|TRBJ1-5
ASTRDRGGNQPQH
>TRBV5-4|TRBJ1-4
ASSSPGDTQGTNEKLF
>TRBV6-1|TRBJ1-5
ASRGTFDSNQPQH
>TRBV5-1|TRBJ1-6
ASSPTGNSPLH
>TRBV30|TRBJ2-7
AWSAETVETYEQY
>TRBV5-1|TRBJ2-3
ASSLLQTDPTDTQY
>TRBV10-3|TRBJ2-1
AISDPGVAGATNEQF
>TRBV4-2|TRBJ2-5
ASSQDFLAGEPGGETQY
>TRBV5-6|TRBJ2-7
ASSLAVTYEQY
>TRBV11-2|TRBJ2-2
ASSLDIRGTGELF
>TRBV7-8|TRBJ2-5
ASTPTGGFETQY
>TRBV13|TRBJ2-7
ASSWDRGYEQY
>TRBV6-1|TRBJ2-4
ASSEKVVPWALAKNIQY
>TRBV7-2|TRBJ2-7
ASSFSRVSYEQY
>TRBV6-1|TRBJ1-5
ASRRSGGSQPQH
>TRBV5-6|TRBJ1-5
ASSWGWEQPQH
>TRBV10-3|TRBJ1-2
AISLGTGIKKRDNYGYT
>TRBV11-2|TRBJ2-1
ASSLRTSLPGNEQF
>TRBV11-2|TRBJ1-4
ASSLDPRQGVEKLF
>TRBV2|TRBJ1-1
ASKTYMNTEAF
>TRBV18|TRBJ2-2
ASPGTASNTGELF
>TRBV5-6|TRBJ2-7
ASSFSLTSPYEQY
>TRBV4-1|TRBJ2-1
ASSPNRGYNEQF
>TRBV4-1|TRBJ1-2
ASSQASIGGGNYGYT
>TRBV4-3|TRBJ2-3
ASSQSWGVGTSGDTDTQY
>TRBV4-2|TRBJ2-7
ASSQPGLADEQY
>TRBV6-5|TRBJ2-2
ASSYGEGDGELF
>TRBV7-9|TRBJ1-1
ASSPQTGGTEAF
>TRBV10-2|TRBJ2-4
ASRALPGTGERLGKNIQY
>TRBV7-9|TRBJ2-7
ASSLELAGGYEQY
>TRBV5-1|TRBJ2-2
ASSLDSGKTGELF
>TRBV5-1|TRBJ2-1
ASSLEGQGYNEQF
>TRBV12-5|TRBJ2-2
ASGLSPLTSGNTGELF
>TRBV6-5|TRBJ1-6
ASSYSPTGQPH
>TRBV28|TRBJ2-2
ASSFGRFAGSNTGELF
>TRBV7-9|TRBJ2-2
ASSPTGGAGTGELF